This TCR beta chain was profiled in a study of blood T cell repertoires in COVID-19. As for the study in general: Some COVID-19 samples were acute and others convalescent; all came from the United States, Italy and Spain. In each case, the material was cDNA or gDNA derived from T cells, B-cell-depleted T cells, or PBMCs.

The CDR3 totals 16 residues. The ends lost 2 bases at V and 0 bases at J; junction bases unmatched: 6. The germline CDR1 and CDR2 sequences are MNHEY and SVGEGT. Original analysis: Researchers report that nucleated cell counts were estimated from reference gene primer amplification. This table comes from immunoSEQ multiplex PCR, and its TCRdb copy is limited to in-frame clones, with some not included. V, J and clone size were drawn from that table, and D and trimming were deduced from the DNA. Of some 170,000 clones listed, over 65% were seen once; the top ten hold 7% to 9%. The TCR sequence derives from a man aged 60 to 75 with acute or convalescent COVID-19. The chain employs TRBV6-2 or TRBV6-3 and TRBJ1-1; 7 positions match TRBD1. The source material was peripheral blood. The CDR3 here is CASSYGPTGLNTEAFF. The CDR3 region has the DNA TGTGCCAGCAGTTACGGTCCGACAGGGCTGAACACTGAAGCTTTCTTT.